This is a list of T cell receptor beta chains from one sample in a study of cytomegalovirus exposure and HLA in healthy donors. The data were produced by immunoSEQ multiplex PCR, yet TCRdb's version contains in-frame clones alone and is incomplete. The sample includes about 170,000 clones, roughly 79% seen only once; the top ten take approximately 4.4%. The sample taken for sequencing was PBMCs. Every receptor here comes from a woman younger than 30 in good health and CMV-seropositive. Each CDR3 is given with its conserved first and last residue. Fields, in order: clone size, J gene, V gene, D gene, CDR3 protein, CDR3 DNA. D genes are given only for firm matches. Expanded clones get a size class; other rows say once, few or many, or leave the size out.

clone size: few; J gene: TRBJ2-5; V gene: TRBV14; D gene: -; CDR3 protein: CASSQSVETQYF; CDR3 DNA: TGTGCCAGCAGCCAGAGTGTCGAGACCCAGTACTTC
clone size: -; J gene: TRBJ2-3; V gene: TRBV2; D gene: -; CDR3 protein: CASSVQTVADTQYF; CDR3 DNA: TGTGCCAGCAGTGTGCAGACTGTAGCAGATACGCAGTATTTT
clone size: -; J gene: TRBJ2-1; V gene: TRBV11-1; D gene: -; CDR3 protein: CASSPGMSLEQFF; CDR3 DNA: TGTGCCAGCAGCCCAGGGATGTCCCTTGAGCAGTTCTTC
clone size: -; J gene: TRBJ2-1; V gene: TRBV7-9; D gene: TRBD2; CDR3 protein: CSSSLASTSGGEQFF; CDR3 DNA: TGTTCCAGCAGCTTAGCGTCGACTAGCGGGGGTGAGCAGTTCTTC
clone size: few; J gene: TRBJ1-1; V gene: TRBV19; D gene: TRBD1; CDR3 protein: CASSKITGQGNTEAFF; CDR3 DNA: TGTGCCAGTAGTAAAATCACGGGACAGGGGAACACTGAAGCTTTCTTT
clone size: -; J gene: TRBJ1-1; V gene: TRBV6-5; D gene: -; CDR3 protein: CASSYFRENTEAFF; CDR3 DNA: TGTGCCAGCAGTTACTTCCGGGAGAACACTGAAGCTTTCTTT
clone size: -; J gene: TRBJ2-3; V gene: TRBV5-1; D gene: -; CDR3 protein: CASSLVTGDTQYF; CDR3 DNA: TGCGCCAGCAGCCTCGTGACAGGCGATACGCAGTATTTT
clone size: -; J gene: TRBJ2-7; V gene: TRBV5-5; D gene: TRBD1; CDR3 protein: CASSLARTGSSYEQYF; CDR3 DNA: TGTGCCAGCAGCTTGGCTAGGACAGGGAGCTCCTACGAGCAGTACTTC
clone size: -; J gene: TRBJ2-3; V gene: TRBV6-1; D gene: TRBD2; CDR3 protein: CASSEAGLAGVDTQYF; CDR3 DNA: TGTGCCAGCAGTGAAGCGGGGCTAGCGGGGGTAGATACGCAGTATTTT
clone size: -; J gene: TRBJ1-2; V gene: TRBV6-1; D gene: -; CDR3 protein: CAGTASANLYGYTF; CDR3 DNA: TGTGCCGGCACGGCCAGCGCTAACCTTTATGGCTACACCTTC
clone size: -; J gene: TRBJ2-3; V gene: TRBV6-1; D gene: -; CDR3 protein: CAGGRGGQEADTQYF; CDR3 DNA: TGTGCTGGGGGGAGGGGGGGCCAGGAGGCAGATACGCAGTATTTT
clone size: -; J gene: TRBJ1-4; V gene: TRBV15; D gene: TRBD1; CDR3 protein: CATSTLDRGWANEKLFF; CDR3 DNA: TGTGCCACCAGCACCCTAGACAGGGGCTGGGCTAATGAAAAACTGTTTTTT
clone size: few; J gene: TRBJ2-1; V gene: TRBV30; D gene: -; CDR3 protein: CAWNTGDGNEQFF; CDR3 DNA: TGTGCCTGGAACACTGGAGATGGGAATGAGCAGTTCTTC
clone size: -; J gene: TRBJ2-7; V gene: TRBV19; D gene: -; CDR3 protein: CASKQGNSYEQYF; CDR3 DNA: TGTGCCAGTAAGCAGGGGAACTCCTACGAGCAGTACTTC
clone size: -; J gene: TRBJ2-7; V gene: TRBV5-6; D gene: -; CDR3 protein: CASSFGGIRDYEQYF; CDR3 DNA: TGTGCCAGCAGCTTTGGTGGTATACGGGACTACGAGCAGTACTTC
clone size: -; J gene: TRBJ1-2; V gene: TRBV9; D gene: -; CDR3 protein: CASSVDARDDRGYGYTF; CDR3 DNA: TGTGCCAGCAGCGTCGACGCCAGGGACGACCGGGGGTATGGCTACACCTTC
clone size: -; J gene: TRBJ1-6; V gene: TRBV5-6; D gene: TRBD1; CDR3 protein: CASSLTGQATYNSPLHF; CDR3 DNA: TGTGCCAGCAGCTTGACGGGACAGGCAACCTATAATTCACCCCTCCACTTT
clone size: few; J gene: TRBJ2-1; V gene: TRBV11-2; D gene: TRBD2; CDR3 protein: CASSLGGSHDEQFF; CDR3 DNA: TGTGCCAGCAGCTTAGGCGGGAGCCACGATGAGCAGTTCTTC
clone size: -; J gene: TRBJ1-1; V gene: TRBV29-1; D gene: TRBD1; CDR3 protein: CSVLTGGPTEAFF; CDR3 DNA: TGCAGCGTTTTGACAGGGGGCCCCACTGAAGCTTTCTTT
clone size: -; J gene: TRBJ2-5; V gene: TRBV10-1; D gene: -; CDR3 protein: CASSVRVEETQYF; CDR3 DNA: TGCGCCAGCAGTGTTCGCGTCGAAGAGACCCAGTACTTC
clone size: -; J gene: TRBJ1-2; V gene: TRBV6-6; D gene: -; CDR3 protein: CASSTPDSYTYGYTF; CDR3 DNA: TGTGCCAGCAGTACTCCGGACAGCTACACCTATGGCTACACCTTC
clone size: -; J gene: TRBJ1-2; V gene: TRBV27; D gene: TRBD1; CDR3 protein: CASSSPGQGAWGYTF; CDR3 DNA: TGTGCCAGCAGTTCACCGGGACAGGGGGCGTGGGGCTACACCTTC
clone size: -; J gene: TRBJ1-5; V gene: TRBV19; D gene: -; CDR3 protein: CASSNGGGNQPQHF; CDR3 DNA: TGTGCCAGTAGCAACGGAGGCGGCAATCAGCCCCAGCATTTT
clone size: -; J gene: TRBJ2-7; V gene: TRBV5-6; D gene: -; CDR3 protein: CASSLDPRGDYEQYF; CDR3 DNA: TGTGCCAGCAGCTTGGATCCCCGGGGAGACTACGAGCAGTACTTC
clone size: -; J gene: TRBJ2-1; V gene: TRBV4-2; D gene: TRBD2; CDR3 protein: CASSQGIAGSEQFF; CDR3 DNA: TGTGCCAGCAGCCAAGGGATAGCGGGTAGTGAGCAGTTCTTC
clone size: -; J gene: TRBJ1-6; V gene: TRBV2; D gene: TRBD1; CDR3 protein: CASRGDRGDNSPLHF; CDR3 DNA: TGTGCCAGCAGAGGGGACAGGGGAGACAATTCACCCCTCCACTTT
clone size: few; J gene: TRBJ1-5; V gene: TRBV5-6; D gene: -; CDR3 protein: CASSLGGRRRQPQHF; CDR3 DNA: TGTGCCAGCAGCTTGGGAGGGCGTCGGCGACAGCCCCAGCATTTT
clone size: -; J gene: TRBJ1-3; V gene: TRBV25-1; D gene: -; CDR3 protein: CASSDHGNTIYF; CDR3 DNA: TGTGCCAGCAGTGATCATGGAAACACCATATATTTT
clone size: -; J gene: TRBJ2-7; V gene: TRBV4-3; D gene: -; CDR3 protein: CASSQTRDNYYEQYF; CDR3 DNA: TGCGCCAGCAGCCAAACCCGGGACAACTACTACGAGCAGTACTTC
clone size: once; J gene: TRBJ1-1; V gene: TRBV19; D gene: TRBD1; CDR3 protein: CASSRTGGMNTEAFF; CDR3 DNA: TGTGCCAGTAGTCGGACAGGGGGTATGAACACTGAAGCTTTCTTT
clone size: -; J gene: TRBJ2-5; V gene: TRBV28; D gene: TRBD2; CDR3 protein: CASSLLLAGLETQYF; CDR3 DNA: TGTGCCAGCAGTCTACTCCTAGCGGGGTTAGAGACCCAGTACTTC
clone size: once; J gene: TRBJ2-2; V gene: TRBV7-9; D gene: -; CDR3 protein: CASSLKGSGDKLTGELFF; CDR3 DNA: TGTGCCAGCAGCTTAAAGGGGTCAGGTGATAAACTCACCGGGGAGCTGTTTTTT
clone size: -; J gene: TRBJ2-3; V gene: TRBV7-2; D gene: -; CDR3 protein: CASSLGSISTDTQYF; CDR3 DNA: TGTGCCAGCAGCTTAGGTAGTATTAGCACAGATACGCAGTATTTT
clone size: once; J gene: TRBJ2-3; V gene: TRBV19; D gene: TRBD1; CDR3 protein: CASSITRGQGADTQYF; CDR3 DNA: TGTGCCAGTAGTATAACTCGGGGACAGGGGGCAGATACGCAGTATTTT
clone size: few; J gene: TRBJ1-1; V gene: TRBV6-1; D gene: TRBD1; CDR3 protein: CASSEQGQGRTEAFF; CDR3 DNA: TGTGCCAGCAGTGAACAAGGACAGGGGCGAACTGAAGCTTTCTTT